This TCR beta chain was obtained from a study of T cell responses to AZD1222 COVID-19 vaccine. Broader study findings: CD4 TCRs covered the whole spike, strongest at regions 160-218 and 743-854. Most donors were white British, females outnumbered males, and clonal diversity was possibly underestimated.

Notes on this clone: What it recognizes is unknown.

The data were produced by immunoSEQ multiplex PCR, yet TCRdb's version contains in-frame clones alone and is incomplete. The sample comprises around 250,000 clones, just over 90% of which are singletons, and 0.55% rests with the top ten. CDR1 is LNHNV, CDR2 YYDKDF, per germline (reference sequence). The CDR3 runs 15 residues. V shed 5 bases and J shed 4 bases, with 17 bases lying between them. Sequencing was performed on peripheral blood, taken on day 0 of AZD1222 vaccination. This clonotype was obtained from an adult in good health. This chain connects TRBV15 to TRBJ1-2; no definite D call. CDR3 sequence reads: CATSPRKAITYGYTF. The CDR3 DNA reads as TGTGCCACCAGCCCCAGGAAGGCCATTACCTATGGCTACACCTTC. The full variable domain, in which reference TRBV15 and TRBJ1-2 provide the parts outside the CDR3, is DAMVIQNPRYQVTQFGKPVTLSCSQTLNHNVMYWYQQKSSQAPKLLFHYYDKDFNNEADTPDNFQSRRPNTSFCFLDIRSPGLGDTAMYLCATSPRKAITYGYTFGSGTRLTVV.